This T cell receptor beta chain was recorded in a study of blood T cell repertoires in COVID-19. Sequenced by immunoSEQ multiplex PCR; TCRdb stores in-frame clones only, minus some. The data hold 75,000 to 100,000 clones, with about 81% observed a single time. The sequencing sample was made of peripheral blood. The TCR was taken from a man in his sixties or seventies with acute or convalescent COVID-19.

CDR3 bases: TGCGCCAGCAGCTTCCAACCGGTCCCCTCCTACGAGCAGTACTTC. The encoded protein is CASSFQPVPSYEQYF. The chain couples TRBV5-1 to TRBJ2-7, with D unresolved. This CDR3 is 15 amino acids long. V lost 2 bases and J 0 bases, leaving 12 bases between the germline ends. Germline CDR1 and CDR2: SGHRS and YFSETQ.